This T cell receptor (beta chain) was documented in a study of blood T cell repertoires in COVID-19 (dated by TCRdb to 2018 to 2021). The study in broad terms: Samples covering the acute and convalescent phases of COVID-19 were provided by collaborators in the United States, Italy and Spain. The material from the prospective study consisted of cDNA or gDNA derived from T cells, B-cell-depleted T cells, or PBMCs. Deeply sampled blood TCRbeta repertoires from subjects exposed to, actively infected with, or recovered from COVID-19 were included in the dataset. The repertoires were released in a freely available public database intended as a resource for research on the immune response to SARS-CoV-2. Samples were obtained from the ongoing ImmuneRACE study (first 160 participants) and from over 1,000 subjects provided by 6 global collaborators. A de-identified subject ID, COVID-19 status, age in years and sex were almost always included in the sample metadata. HLA class I and class II types, where available, came from metadata supplied by the sample provider rather than from assay-based typing.

Each collaborating institution followed its own protocols to collect whole blood in K2EDTA tubes. For TCRbeta analysis, collaborators shipped samples as frozen whole blood, isolated PBMCs, or DNA extracted from either of those sample types. TCRbeta CDR3 regions were amplified from genomic DNA using the immunoSEQ Assay, a bias-controlled multiplex PCR. The original pipeline was this. Within the assay, amplification of reference gene primers was used to estimate how many nucleated cells each sample contained. To quantify the absolute abundance of each unique TCRbeta CDR3 rearrangement, sequence reads were collapsed and filtered. For each sample, productive Simpson clonality was calculated as the square root of Simpson's diversity index across productive rearrangements. In TCRdb, the immuneACCESS table is reduced to in-frame sequences with V and J assigned. These tables do not hold every clone; where another copy was compared, an unresolved V gene accounts for under half, and the others remain unexplained. V and J calls and clone size are as listed in that table; D and trimming were resolved from the DNA. This sample has about 200,000 clones in its table, and approximately 90% of those were observed once. The ten largest clones represent 4% to 5.5% of the sample.

From the germline V gene, CDR1 is SNHLY and CDR2 is FYNNEI. V lost 6 bases and J lost 5 bases, and the count of bases not matched to a germline gene is 8. From the cysteine through the valine, the CDR3 covers 15 amino acids. Kept here is only the CDR3 DNA, which spans 45 bases and is read in frame from base 1. General findings and caveats noted by the study authors: The amount of clinical and demographic metadata varied by source and participant and was provided uncurated.

Turning to this clone: Its antigen is currently not known. Per-base quality was not reported, and no clone a single base away is much larger than it.

This chain joins TRBV2 to TRBJ2-7; 12 central bases correspond to TRBD2. The origin of this receptor is a woman between 40 and 50 years old with acute or convalescent COVID-19. Sequenced sample: peripheral blood. The DNA is TGTGCCAGCAGCGTCCCTGGACTAGCGGGGCACGAGCAGTACGTC. The resulting protein is CASSVPGLAGHEQYV.